The 24 T cell receptor beta chains below come from one sample, sequenced in a study of cytomegalovirus exposure and HLA in healthy donors. With 60 Vbeta and 13 Jbeta primers, the PCR was carried out. This table comes from immunoSEQ multiplex PCR, and its TCRdb copy is limited to in-frame clones, with some not included. The data hold 120,000 or so clones, with approximately 80% observed a single time. The source material was PBMCs. These receptors came from a male donor in good health and CMV-seropositive.

The chain uses TRBV28 and TRBJ1-1; no reliable D call. The CDR3 spans 13 residues. The germline V gene encodes CDR1 MDHEN and CDR2 SYDVKM. V lost 4 bases to trimming and J lost 4 bases, with 10 bases between them. For the CDR3, the DNA is TGTGCCAGCAGTTGGGTAGGCGGCACTGAAGCTTTCTTT. It yields the protein CASSWVGGTEAFF.

The chain joins TRBV23-1 to TRBJ2-2, with 13 bases aligning to TRBD2. TRBV23-1 is given ORF status, its function remaining uncertain. Germline trimming cut 3 bases from V and 0 bases from J; bases unmatched to any gene: 4. The CDR3 has 18 residues. The CDR3 loop is CASSHGTSGATNTGELFF. The CDR3, as DNA: TGCGCCAGCAGTCACGGGACTAGCGGGGCCACGAACACCGGGGAGCTGTTTTTT.

J is TRBJ2-5 and V is TRBV18; no clear D gene. In germline, CDR1 is KGHSH, CDR2 LQKENI. The CDR3 has 14 residues. V lost 0 bases to trimming and J lost 1 base, with 6 bases between them. Here the CDR3 reads CASSPPTLQETQYF. The CDR3 DNA reads as TGTGCCAGCTCACCACCGACTCTCCAAGAGACCCAGTACTTC.

The chain uses TRBV7-2 and TRBJ2-1, with 8 bases that match TRBD2. This CDR3 region has 15 residues. V was clipped by 2 bases and J by 6 bases; unmatched bases: 6. Germline CDR1 SGHTA, CDR2 FQGNSA. The CDR3 bases are TGTGCCAGCAGCTTACGCGGGACTAGTGGCAATGAGCAGTTCTTC. Residues: CASSLRGTSGNEQFF.

The chain combines TRBV27 with TRBJ1-2; D perhaps matches TRBD1 (6 bases). The V end lost 5 bases, the J end lost 4 bases, and 20 bases lay between the germline ends. Looked up from germline, CDR1 is MNHEY and CDR2 is SMNVEV (reference sequence). This CDR3 region has 16 residues. The CDR3 spells CASSPRAWDTFYGYTF. The CDR3 DNA reads TGTGCCAGCAGTCCGAGAGCTTGGGACACCTTCTATGGCTACACCTTC.

The gene calls are TRBV7-9 and TRBJ2-5; a possible D gene is TRBD1 (6 bases). Trimming stripped 1 base from V and 4 bases from J, with 13 bases between. The CDR3 is made up of 15 amino acids. Germline CDR1 is SEHNR and CDR2 is FQNEAQ (reference sequence). CDR3 bases: TGTGCCAGCAGCTTAGGGCAGGGGATATCAGAGACCCAGTACTTC. This codes for CASSLGQGISETQYF.

The chain combines TRBV5-1 with TRBJ2-7, with 10 positions matching TRBD2. The CDR3 is made up of 14 amino acids. Germline CDR1 SGHRS, CDR2 YFSETQ. V shed 4 bases and J 3 bases; nucleotides not matched to a gene: 4. CDR3 nucleotides: TGCGCCAGCAGCCACGGGACTAGCGACTACGAGCAGTACTTC. Protein product: CASSHGTSDYEQYF.

The chain carries TRBV11-2 and TRBJ2-2; maybe TRBD2 (5 bases). Trimming removed 4 bases from V and 4 bases from J, with 13 bases in between. Per the germline V gene, CDR1 is SGHAT and CDR2 is FQNNGV. The CDR3 is made up of 15 amino acids. In DNA, the CDR3 is TGTGCCAGCAGCTCCCAAGGACTTTCCACCGGGGAGCTGTTTTTT. Encoded protein: CASSSQGLSTGELFF.

V gene TRBV7-2 combines with J gene TRBJ2-7; the D gene is possibly TRBD2 (6 bases). The CDR3 extends over 14 amino acids. Deletions cut 1 base from V and 3 bases from J, with 10 bases between. Looked up from germline, CDR1 is SGHTA and CDR2 is FQGNSA. CDR3 protein: CASSLGLELYEQYF. Here the CDR3 DNA reads TGTGCCAGCAGCTTAGGACTAGAGCTCTACGAGCAGTACTTC.

The chain has TRBV30 and TRBJ1-3, with no clear D. Looked up from germline, CDR1 is GTSNPN and CDR2 is SVGIG (reference sequence). This CDR3 spans 12 amino acids. Trimming removed 4 bases from V and 3 bases from J, with 7 bases in between. The CDR3 region has the DNA TGTGCCTGGATTTCAGATGGAAACACCATATATTTT. This translates into CAWISDGNTIYF.

The gene calls are TRBV7-2 and TRBJ1-5; no clear D gene. The germline CDR1 and CDR2 sequences are SGHTA and FQGNSA. The V gene lost 1 base and the J gene lost 0 bases, with 7 bases spanning the gap. The CDR3 runs 15 residues. The CDR3 is CASSLGRNSNQPQHF. The DNA for the CDR3 is TGTGCCAGCAGCTTAGGGCGGAATAGCAATCAGCCCCAGCATTTT.

The chain uses TRBV9 and TRBJ1-1; perhaps TRBD1 as D (5 bases). V shed 0 bases and J shed 0 bases, with 9 bases lying between them. Germline CDR1 and CDR2: SGDLS and YYNGEE. The CDR3 covers 15 residues. In DNA, the CDR3 is TGTGCCAGCAGCGTAGGCGGGGGGTTGAACACTGAAGCTTTCTTT. It is translated as CASSVGGGLNTEAFF.

The chain couples TRBV7-9 to TRBJ2-3, with 7 bases lining up with TRBD2. The CDR3 is made up of 17 amino acids. Germline assignment: CDR1 SEHNR and CDR2 FQNEAQ (reference sequence). J gave up 3 bases and V 3 bases, and 12 bases lay outside the gene matches. The CDR3 DNA reads TGTGCCAGCAGCTTGTCCTCAGGTCTAGCGGCTACAGATACGCAGTATTTT. It translates to CASSLSSGLAATDTQYF.

The J gene is TRBJ1-5, the V gene TRBV5-4; D perhaps matches TRBD1 (5 bases). Germline CDR1 reads SGHNT; CDR2 reads YYREEE (reference sequence). V lost 2 bases and J 2 bases, leaving 11 bases between the germline ends. The CDR3 is 15 amino acids. CDR3 nucleotide sequence: TGTGCCAGCAGCTTCACAGGTTCGGGCAATCAGCCCCAGCATTTT. It codes for CASSFTGSGNQPQHF.

The rearrangement links TRBV6-5 to TRBJ1-1; D is perhaps TRBD1 (5 bases). Germline V lookup: CDR1 MNHEY, CDR2 SVGAGI. V was cut by 6 bases and J by 7 bases, with 12 bases left in between. The CDR3 is made up of 12 amino acids. The CDR3 reads CASSAGIGEAFF. The CDR3 region has the DNA TGTGCCAGCAGCGCAGGGATAGGTGAAGCTTTCTTT.

This sequence joins TRBV9 and TRBJ2-3; D perhaps matches TRBD2 (6 bases). The CDR3 contains 17 residues. Germline V gives CDR1 SGDLS, CDR2 YYNGEE. V was trimmed by 6 bases and J by 2 bases, leaving 22 bases between them. The CDR3 coding sequence is TGTGCCAGCACCGTGGGGGGAGGCCCGCAGATCACAGATACGCAGTATTTT. Translation: CASTVGGGPQITDTQYF. The full variable domain, with the rest looked up from reference TRBV9 and TRBJ2-3, is DSGVTQTPKHLITATGQRVTLRCSPRSGDLSVYWYQQSLDQGLQFLIQYYNGEERAKGNILERFSAQQFPDLHSELNLSSLELGDSALYFCASTVGGGPQITDTQYFGPGTRLTVL.

The chain combines TRBV28 with TRBJ2-7; 9 bases are shared with TRBD2. This CDR3 spans 16 amino acids. The germline V gene has CDR1 MDHEN and CDR2 SYDVKM. Trimming at V came to 7 bases and at J to 5 bases, leaving 15 bases not matched to a gene. CDR3 nucleotide sequence: TGTGCCAGCAAAACGGTCGGCTCTAGCGGGACCCACGAGCAGTACTTC. It codes for CASKTVGSSGTHEQYF.

CDR3 bases: TGTGCCAGCAGCCCGGACAGCCGCGTTGGCTACACCTTC. Residues: CASSPDSRVGYTF. The chain couples TRBV14 to TRBJ1-2; possibly TRBD1 for D (6 bases). V dropped 4 bases and J dropped 7 bases, with 13 bases sitting between them. Germline V lookup: CDR1 SGHDN, CDR2 FVKESK. The CDR3 is 13 amino acids.

The chain uses TRBV19 and TRBJ2-1, with no clear D. Germline-derived CDR1 and CDR2 are LNHDA and SQIVND (reference sequence). This CDR3 comprises 15 residues. V lost 3 bases and J lost 0, with 9 bases in between. CDR3 bases: TGTGCCAGTAGTATGTCCGGTAGCTCCTACAATGAGCAGTTCTTC. Translated, it gives CASSMSGSSYNEQFF.

This sequence joins TRBV5-4 and TRBJ1-2; maybe TRBD1 (5 bases). This CDR3 spans 12 amino acids. Germline lookup yields CDR1 SGHNT and CDR2 YYREEE (reference sequence). Trimming shortened V by 4 bases and J by 4 bases, and 8 bases separated the two germline ends. CDR3 DNA sequence: TGTGCCAGCAGCCCAGACAGCTATGGCTACACCTTC. Residues: CASSPDSYGYTF.

This clone was detected only a few times. J is TRBJ2-5 and V is TRBV5-1, with TRBD1 identical over 10 bases. Trimming cost V 4 bases and J 5 bases; bases outside gene matches: 8. The CDR3 loop spans 15 amino acids. Germline V lookup: CDR1 SGHRS, CDR2 YFSETQ. The DNA for the CDR3 is TGCGCCAGCAGCCCGGTGGACAGGGGGGTGGAGACCCAGTACTTC. This codes for CASSPVDRGVETQYF. The variable domain in full, completed from reference TRBV5-1 and TRBJ2-5, reads KAGVTQTPRYLIKTRGQQVTLSCSPISGHRSVSWYQQTPGQGLQFLFEYFSETQRNKGNFPGRFSGRQFSNSRSEMNVSTLELGDSALYLCASSPVDRGVETQYFGPGTRLLVL.

This clone appeared once. The chain couples TRBV27 to TRBJ2-5, with a possible D match to TRBD1 (6 bases). Trimming took off 8 bases at V and 5 bases at J, with 18 bases between the two ends. The CDR3 totals 14 residues. CDR1 is MNHEY and CDR2 is SMNVEV in the germline V gene (reference sequence). Here the CDR3 reads CASRPTGLDETQYF. The CDR3 DNA reads TGTGCCAGCCGCCCCACAGGGCTAGACGAGACCCAGTACTTC.

The V gene is TRBV30, the J gene TRBJ2-1; D unclear. The length of the CDR3 is 10 residues. CDR1 is GTSNPN, CDR2 SVGIG, per germline (reference sequence). The ends were cut back, 0 bases at V and 9 bases at J, with 3 bases in the middle. CDR3 sequence: CAWSVLEQFF. In nucleotides, the CDR3 is TGTGCCTGGAGTGTACTTGAGCAGTTCTTC.

The rearrangement links TRBV25-1 to TRBJ2-1, with D hard to call. Germline V gives CDR1 MGHDK, CDR2 SYGVNS. V gave up 5 bases and J gave up 10 bases, with 21 bases separating them. The CDR3 contains 15 residues. In nucleotides, the CDR3 is TGTGCCAGCAGTCCGTCAAGAGTGGTGGGCCTAGAGCAGTTCTTC. Its protein product is CASSPSRVVGLEQFF. The complete variable domain, with remaining parts taken from reference TRBV25-1 and TRBJ2-1, reads EADIYQTPRYLVIGTGKKITLECSQTMGHDKMYWYQQDPGMELHLIHYSYGVNSTEKGDLSSESTVSRIRTEHFPLTLESARPSHTSQYLCASSPSRVVGLEQFFGPGTRLTVL.